This TCR beta chain originates from a study of early T cells in non-severe SARS-CoV-2 infection. This clonotype was recorded many times. From the 5' RACE reads, TCRdb called clonotypes with MiXCR, one entry per CDR3 protein. The sample consists of 95,000 to 110,000 distinct CDR3 sequences, roughly 10% of them appearing once. Germline V gives CDR1 SGHTA, CDR2 FQGNSA. The CDR3 totals 12 residues. Trimming removed 4 bases from V and 4 bases from J, with 7 bases in between. The TCR originated in an adult who was a healthcare worker with PCR-confirmed SARS-CoV-2 infection or an uninfected control (not recorded which). The sequenced sample was whole blood. This chain connects TRBV7-2 to TRBJ1-2; D gene ambiguous. The CDR3 DNA is TGTGCCAGCAGCTCTTACAGCTATGGCTACACCTTC. Translated: CASSSYSYGYTF.